The clone carrying this T cell receptor beta chain was recorded many times. Its antigen is undetermined. The entry originates in a study of neurological immune-mediated disorders. Losses at the gene ends were 5 bases for V and 1 base for J; bases not matched to a gene: 8. The CDR3 length is 16 residues. The germline gives CDR1 SGHRS, CDR2 YFSETQ. Notes on the study in general: The expanded clones of different subjects shared no CDR3 amino acid sequences (suggesting private repertoires in all groups). TCR clonal expansion peaked in HTLV-1-associated myelopathy patients and was lowest in multiple sclerosis patients.

The making of cDNA relied on 5'RACE with 10-nucleotide random UMIs. In TCRdb, the 5' RACE reads were re-called with MiXCR into one record per CDR3 protein. The sample holds more than 70,000 distinct CDR3 sequences, around 10% seen once. This sequence joins TRBV5-1 and TRBJ2-3, with 9 bases that match TRBD2. This receptor was obtained from a man aged 40-55 years in good health. Source material: PBMCs. The CDR3 DNA sequence: TGCGCCAGCAGACCCCTAGCGGGGTCCGGCACAGATACGCAGTATTTT. Translation gives CASRPLAGSGTDTQYF.